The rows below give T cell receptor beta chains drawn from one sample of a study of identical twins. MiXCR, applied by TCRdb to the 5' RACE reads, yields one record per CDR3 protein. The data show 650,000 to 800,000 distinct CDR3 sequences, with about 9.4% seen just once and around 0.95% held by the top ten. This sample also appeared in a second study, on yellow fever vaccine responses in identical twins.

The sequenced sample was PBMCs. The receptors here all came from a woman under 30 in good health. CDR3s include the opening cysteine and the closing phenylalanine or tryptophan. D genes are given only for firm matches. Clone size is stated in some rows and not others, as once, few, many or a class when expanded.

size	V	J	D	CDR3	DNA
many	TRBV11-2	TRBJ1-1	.	CASSQAGYTEAFF	TGTGCCAGCAGCCAAGCAGGATACACAGAAGCTTTCTTT
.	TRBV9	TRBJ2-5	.	CASSVLAGPGETQYF	TGTGCCAGCAGCGTACTTGCGGGGCCTGGGGAGACCCAGTACTTC
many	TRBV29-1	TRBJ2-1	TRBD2	CSVPGLADNNEQFF	TGCAGCGTGCCGGGACTAGCGGACAACAATGAGCAGTTCTTC
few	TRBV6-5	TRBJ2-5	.	CASSYSRLPRGETQYF	TGTGCCAGCAGTTACTCCAGGCTACCGAGAGGGGAGACCCAGTACTTC
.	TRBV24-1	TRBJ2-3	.	CATSSRRAGGTDTQYF	TGTGCCACCAGCTCCCGACGGGCGGGCGGCACAGATACGCAGTATTTT
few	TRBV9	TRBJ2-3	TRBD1	CASSVTGAPDTQYF	TGTGCCAGCAGCGTAACAGGGGCCCCAGATACGCAGTATTTT
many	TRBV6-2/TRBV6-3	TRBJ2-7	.	CASSLFGSTYEQYF	TGTGCCAGCAGTCTATTCGGTTCCACCTACGAGCAGTACTTC
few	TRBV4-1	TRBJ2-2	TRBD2	CASSQHTSVGNTGELFF	TGCGCCAGCAGCCAGCATACTAGCGTTGGAAACACCGGGGAGCTGTTTTTT
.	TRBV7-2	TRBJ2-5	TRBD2	CASRNSGTARFETQYF	TGTGCCAGCAGAAATAGCGGGACGGCAAGGTTCGAGACCCAGTACTTC
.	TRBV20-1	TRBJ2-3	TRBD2	CSASVLAGTDTQYF	TGCAGTGCTAGTGTACTAGCGGGCACAGATACGCAGTATTTT
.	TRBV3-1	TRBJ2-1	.	CASSQAHTTSSQGNEQFF	TGTGCCAGCAGCCAAGCACATACCACCTCCTCACAGGGCAATGAGCAGTTCTTC
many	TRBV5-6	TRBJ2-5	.	CASSLATRGETQYF	TGTGCCAGCAGCTTGGCCACCAGAGGAGAGACCCAGTACTTC
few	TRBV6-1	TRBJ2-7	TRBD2	CASNRSGGYAQYF	TGTGCCAGCAACAGGTCGGGAGGGTACGCGCAGTACTTC
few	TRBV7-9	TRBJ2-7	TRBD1	CASSGQGFNEQYF	TGTGCCAGCAGCGGACAGGGGTTTAACGAGCAGTACTTC
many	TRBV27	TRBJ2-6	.	CASSLSGSGANVLTF	TGTGCCAGCAGTTTATCGGGGTCAGGGGCCAACGTCCTGACTTTC
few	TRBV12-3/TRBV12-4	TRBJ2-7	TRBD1	CASRAGDRGSYEQYF	TGTGCCAGCAGGGCCGGCGACAGGGGCTCGTACGAGCAGTACTTC
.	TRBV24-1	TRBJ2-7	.	CATSDHEGGEREQYF	TGTGCCACCAGTGACCACGAGGGGGGAGAGCGCGAGCAGTACTTC
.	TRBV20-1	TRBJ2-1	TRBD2	CSASGGASRNEQFF	TGCAGTGCTAGCGGGGGGGCCTCTAGGAATGAGCAGTTCTTC
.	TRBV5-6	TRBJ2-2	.	CASSSSIKANTGELFF	TGTGCCAGCAGCTCTTCTATTAAGGCGAACACCGGGGAGCTGTTTTTT
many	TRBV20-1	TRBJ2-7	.	CSATPQGEVYEQYF	TGCAGTGCTACCCCTCAGGGGGAGGTCTACGAGCAGTACTTC
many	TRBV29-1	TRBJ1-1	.	CSVDTPNTEAFF	TGCAGCGTTGATACACCTAACACTGAAGCTTTCTTT
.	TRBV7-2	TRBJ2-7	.	CASSFFEGPYEQYF	TGTGCCAGCAGCTTCTTCGAGGGGCCCTACGAGCAGTACTTC
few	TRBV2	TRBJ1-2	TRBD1	CASKGGRNYGYTF	TGTGCCAGCAAAGGGGGCAGAAACTATGGCTACACCTTC
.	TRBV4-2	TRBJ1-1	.	CASSQENGGYTEAFF	TGTGCCAGCAGCCAAGAGAATGGTGGTTACACTGAAGCTTTCTTT
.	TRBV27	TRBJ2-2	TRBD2	CASSIAAGGVGGELFF	TGTGCCAGCAGTATAGCCGCGGGGGGCGTAGGCGGGGAGCTGTTTTTT
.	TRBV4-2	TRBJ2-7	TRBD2	CASSQDLSGTSGGSSYEQYF	TGTGCCAGCAGCCAAGATCTTTCGGGAACTAGCGGGGGGAGCTCCTACGAGCAGTACTTC
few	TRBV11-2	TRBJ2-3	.	CASSKRTAQLEQYF	TGTGCCAGCAGTAAGAGGACTGCACAGCTGGAGCAGTATTTT
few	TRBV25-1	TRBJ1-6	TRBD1	CASQPGTGFSPLHF	TGTGCCAGCCAACCCGGGACAGGGTTTTCACCCCTCCACTTT
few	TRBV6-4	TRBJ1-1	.	CASSAFLNTEAFF	TGTGCCAGCAGTGCTTTTCTGAACACTGAAGCTTTCTTT
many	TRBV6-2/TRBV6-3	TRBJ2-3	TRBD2	CASSHSGVTDTQYF	TGTGCCAGCAGCCATAGCGGGGTCACAGATACGCAGTATTTT
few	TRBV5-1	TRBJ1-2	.	CASSLLERNGYTF	TGCGCCAGCAGCTTGCTGGAGAGGAATGGCTACACCTTC
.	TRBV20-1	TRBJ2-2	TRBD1	CSATLSRQGAGELFF	TGCAGTGCTACCTTATCGAGACAGGGTGCCGGGGAGCTGTTTTTT
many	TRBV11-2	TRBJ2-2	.	CASVEKVNTGELFF	TGTGCCAGCGTCGAGAAGGTGAACACCGGGGAGCTGTTTTTT
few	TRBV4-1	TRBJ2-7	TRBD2	CASSPSGGEQYF	TGCGCCAGCAGCCCATCGGGGGGCGAGCAGTACTTC
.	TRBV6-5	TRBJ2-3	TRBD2	CASSYSRGGLAPRKYF	TGTGCCAGCAGTTACTCGAGGGGGGGACTAGCCCCAAGGAAGTATTTT
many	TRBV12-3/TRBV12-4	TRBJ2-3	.	CASRTGFDTQYF	TGTGCCAGCAGAACAGGGTTCGATACGCAGTATTTT
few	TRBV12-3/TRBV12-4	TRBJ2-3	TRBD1	CASSYGTGITDTQYF	TGTGCCAGCAGTTACGGGACAGGGATCACAGATACGCAGTATTTT
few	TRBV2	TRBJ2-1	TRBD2	CASSGGTSGSSYNEQFF	TGTGCCAGCAGTGGGGGGACTAGCGGGAGCTCCTACAATGAGCAGTTCTTC
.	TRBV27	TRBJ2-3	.	CASSLNEGTKADTQYF	TGTGCCAGCAGTTTAAATGAGGGGACGAAGGCAGATACGCAGTATTTT
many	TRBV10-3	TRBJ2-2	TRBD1	CAIRSGTGSGAGELFF	TGTGCCATCAGATCCGGGACAGGTAGTGGAGCCGGGGAGCTGTTTTTT
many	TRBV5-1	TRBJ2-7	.	CASSFLRGGDEQYF	TGCGCCAGCAGCTTTCTCAGGGGAGGGGACGAGCAGTACTTC
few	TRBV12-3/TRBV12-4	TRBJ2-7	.	CASSEESFQQYF	TGTGCCAGCAGCGAGGAGAGTTTTCAGCAGTACTTC
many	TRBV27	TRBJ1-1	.	CASYRNREAFF	TGTGCCAGCTACAGGAACAGGGAAGCTTTCTTT
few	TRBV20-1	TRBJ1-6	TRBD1	CSARLTGTGDSPLHF	TGCAGTGCTAGACTAACCGGGACAGGGGATTCACCCCTCCACTTT
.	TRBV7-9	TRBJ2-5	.	CASSFVQTGEETKYF	TGTGCCAGCAGCTTCGTCCAAACGGGGGAAGAGACCAAGTACTTC
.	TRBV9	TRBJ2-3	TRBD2	CASSPGLAGARDTQYF	TGTGCCAGCAGCCCGGGACTAGCGGGGGCAAGAGATACGCAGTATTTT
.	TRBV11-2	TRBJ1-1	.	CASSFEPGNTEAFF	TGTGCCAGCAGCTTTGAGCCGGGGAACACTGAAGCTTTCTTT
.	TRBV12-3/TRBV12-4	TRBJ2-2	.	CASSFWPGELFF	TGTGCCAGCAGTTTCTGGCCCGGGGAGCTGTTTTTT
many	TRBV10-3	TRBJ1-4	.	CAISSDSFNEKLFF	TGTGCCATCAGTTCTGACAGCTTTAATGAAAAACTGTTTTTT
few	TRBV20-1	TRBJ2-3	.	CSAREGVHVDTQYF	TGCAGTGCTAGAGAAGGGGTTCATGTAGATACGCAGTATTTT
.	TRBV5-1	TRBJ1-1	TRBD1	CASSGHLRDSTEAFF	TGCGCCAGCAGCGGCCACCTCCGGGACAGCACTGAAGCTTTCTTT
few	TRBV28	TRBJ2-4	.	CASRRQGTKNIQYF	TGTGCCAGCAGAAGGCAGGGTACCAAAAACATTCAGTACTTC
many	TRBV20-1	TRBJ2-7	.	CSAEPRGGRGQYF	TGCAGTGCTGAGCCTCGCGGGGGCCGGGGGCAGTACTTC
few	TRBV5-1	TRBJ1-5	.	CASSPLPAGREQPQHF	TGCGCCAGCAGCCCACTTCCGGCAGGGAGGGAACAGCCCCAGCATTTT
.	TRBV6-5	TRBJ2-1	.	CASSYKGPYNEQFF	TGTGCCAGCAGTTACAAAGGGCCCTACAATGAGCAGTTCTTC